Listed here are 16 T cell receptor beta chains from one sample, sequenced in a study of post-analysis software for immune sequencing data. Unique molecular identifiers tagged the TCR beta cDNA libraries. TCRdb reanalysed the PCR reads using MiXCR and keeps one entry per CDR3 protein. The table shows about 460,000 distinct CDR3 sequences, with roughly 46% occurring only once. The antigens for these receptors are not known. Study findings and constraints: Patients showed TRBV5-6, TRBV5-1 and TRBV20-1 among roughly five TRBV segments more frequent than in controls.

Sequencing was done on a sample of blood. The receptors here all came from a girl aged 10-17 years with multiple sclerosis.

CDR3 amino acids: CASSLTVPRTNYGYTF. The CDR3 DNA follows: TGTGCCAGCAGTTTAACTGTTCCCCGGACCAACTATGGCTACACCTTC. The gene calls are TRBV27 and TRBJ1-2, with D unclear. The CDR3 is made up of 16 amino acids. V lost 2 bases and J 2 bases, leaving 15 bases between the germline ends. The germline CDR1 and CDR2 sequences are MNHEY and SMNVEV (reference sequence).

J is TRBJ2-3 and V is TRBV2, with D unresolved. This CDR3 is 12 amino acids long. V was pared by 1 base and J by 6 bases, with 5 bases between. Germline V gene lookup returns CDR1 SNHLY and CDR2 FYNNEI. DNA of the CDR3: TGTGCCAGCAGTGAAGTAACGGATACGCAGTATTTT. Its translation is CASSEVTDTQYF.

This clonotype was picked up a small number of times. CDR3 nucleotides: TGTGCCATCAACTCTGGGGCCAACGTCCTGACTTTC. It specifies CAINSGANVLTF. This rearrangement joins TRBV12-3 or TRBV12-4 to TRBJ2-6, with unresolved D. This CDR3 is 12 amino acids long. Trimming took off 10 bases at V and 0 bases at J, with 4 bases between the two ends.

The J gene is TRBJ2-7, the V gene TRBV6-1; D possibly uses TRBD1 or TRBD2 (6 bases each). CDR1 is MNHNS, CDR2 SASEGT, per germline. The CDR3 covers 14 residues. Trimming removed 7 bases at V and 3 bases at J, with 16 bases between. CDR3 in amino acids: CASTNTGAGYEQYF. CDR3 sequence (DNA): TGTGCCAGCACCAATACGGGGGCAGGCTACGAGCAGTACTTC.

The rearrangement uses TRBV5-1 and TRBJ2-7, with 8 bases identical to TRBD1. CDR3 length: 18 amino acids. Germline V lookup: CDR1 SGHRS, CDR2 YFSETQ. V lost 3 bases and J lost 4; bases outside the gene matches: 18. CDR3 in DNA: TGCGCCAGCAGCTCTCTCCCCCACCAGACAGGGGAAGCTTACGAGCAGTACTTC. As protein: CASSSLPHQTGEAYEQYF.

DNA of the CDR3: TGCAGCGTTGTGGGGACCTTAGCGTCCACCTACAATGAGCAGTTCTTC. This codes for CSVVGTLASTYNEQFF. The chain recombines TRBV29-1 with TRBJ2-1; either TRBD1 or TRBD2 may fit D (5 bases each). The CDR3 has 16 residues. Germline V gene data show CDR1 as SQVTM and CDR2 as ANQGSEA. V lost 4 bases, J lost 2 bases, and 18 bases lay in between.

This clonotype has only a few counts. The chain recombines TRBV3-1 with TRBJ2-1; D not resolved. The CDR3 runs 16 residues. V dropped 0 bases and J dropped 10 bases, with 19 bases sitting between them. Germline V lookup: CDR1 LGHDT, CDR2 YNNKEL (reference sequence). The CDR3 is CASSQDTRLPRGEQFF. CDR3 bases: TGTGCCAGCAGCCAAGATACCAGGCTACCCCGAGGCGAGCAGTTCTTC.

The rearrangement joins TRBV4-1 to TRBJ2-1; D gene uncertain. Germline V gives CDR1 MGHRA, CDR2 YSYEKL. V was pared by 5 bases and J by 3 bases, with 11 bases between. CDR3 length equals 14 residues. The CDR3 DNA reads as TGCGCCAGCAGCGGGATATCTTACTACAATGAGCAGTTCTTC. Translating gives CASSGISYYNEQFF.

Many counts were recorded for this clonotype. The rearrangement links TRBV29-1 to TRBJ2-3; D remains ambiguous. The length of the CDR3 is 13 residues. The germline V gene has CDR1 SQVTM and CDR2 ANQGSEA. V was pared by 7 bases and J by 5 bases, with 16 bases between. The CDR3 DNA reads TGCAGCGGCTGGGCCGGGTCCGGAGATACGCAGTATTTT. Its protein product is CSGWAGSGDTQYF.

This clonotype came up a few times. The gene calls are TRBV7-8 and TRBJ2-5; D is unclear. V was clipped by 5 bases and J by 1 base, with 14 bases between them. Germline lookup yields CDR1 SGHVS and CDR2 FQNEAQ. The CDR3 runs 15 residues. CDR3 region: CASSPQTSFQETQYF. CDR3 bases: TGTGCCAGCAGCCCCCAAACAAGCTTCCAAGAGACCCAGTACTTC. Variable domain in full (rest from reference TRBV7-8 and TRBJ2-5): GAGVSQSPRYKVAKRGQDVALRCDPISGHVSLFWYQQALGQGPEFLTYFQNEAQLDKSGLPSDRFFAERPEGSVSTLKIQRTQQEDSAVYLCASSPQTSFQETQYFGPGTRLLVL.

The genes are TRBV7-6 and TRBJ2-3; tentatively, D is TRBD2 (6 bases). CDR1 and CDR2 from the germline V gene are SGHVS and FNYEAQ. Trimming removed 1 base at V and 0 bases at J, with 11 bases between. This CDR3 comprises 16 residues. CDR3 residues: CASSLGTGTSTDTQYF. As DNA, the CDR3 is TGTGCCAGCAGCTTAGGGACCGGGACTAGCACAGATACGCAGTATTTT.

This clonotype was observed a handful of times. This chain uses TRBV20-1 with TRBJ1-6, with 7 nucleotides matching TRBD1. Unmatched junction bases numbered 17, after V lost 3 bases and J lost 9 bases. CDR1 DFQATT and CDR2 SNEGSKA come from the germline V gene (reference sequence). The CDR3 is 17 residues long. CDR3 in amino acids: CSASEDDRQGIGSPLHF. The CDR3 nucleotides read TGCAGTGCTAGTGAAGACGACCGACAGGGTATAGGTTCACCCCTCCACTTT.

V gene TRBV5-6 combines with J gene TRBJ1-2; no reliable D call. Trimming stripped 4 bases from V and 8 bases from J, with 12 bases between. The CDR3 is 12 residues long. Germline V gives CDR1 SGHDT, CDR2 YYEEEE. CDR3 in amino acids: CASSDGLGGYTF. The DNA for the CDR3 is TGTGCCAGCAGCGACGGACTAGGCGGCTACACCTTC.

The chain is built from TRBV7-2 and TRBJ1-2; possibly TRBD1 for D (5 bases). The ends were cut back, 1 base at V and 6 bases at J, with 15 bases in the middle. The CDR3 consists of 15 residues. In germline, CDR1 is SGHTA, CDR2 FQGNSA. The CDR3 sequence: CASSLVGQGSNGYTF. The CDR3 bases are TGTGCCAGCAGCTTAGTAGGGCAGGGAAGTAATGGCTACACCTTC.

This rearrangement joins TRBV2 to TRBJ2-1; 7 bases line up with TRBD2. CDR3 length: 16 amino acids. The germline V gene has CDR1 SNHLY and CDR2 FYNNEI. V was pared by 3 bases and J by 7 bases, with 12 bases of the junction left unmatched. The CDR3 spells CASSEATSRSANEQFF. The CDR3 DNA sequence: TGTGCCAGCAGTGAGGCGACTAGCAGGAGCGCGAATGAGCAGTTCTTC.

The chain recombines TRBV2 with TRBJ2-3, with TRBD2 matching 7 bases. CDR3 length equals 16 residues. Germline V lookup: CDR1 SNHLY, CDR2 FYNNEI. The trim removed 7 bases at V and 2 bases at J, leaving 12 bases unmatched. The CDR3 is CASTRFLREITDTQYF. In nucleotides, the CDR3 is TGTGCCAGCACGAGGTTTCTGCGGGAGATCACAGATACGCAGTATTTT.